The present TCR beta chain was sequenced within a study of regulatory T cells in long-lasting Graves disease. Relying on iRepertoire HTBI primers and Arm-PCR of CDR3 regions, the team built TCR beta libraries. From the multiplex PCR reads, TCRdb called clonotypes with MiXCR, one entry per CDR3 protein. This sample has about 540,000 distinct CDR3 sequences, with approximately 13% found just once. The CDR3 runs to 15 residues. Germline trimming cut 0 bases from V and 5 bases from J; bases unmatched to any gene: 6. Per the germline V gene, CDR1 is KGHSH and CDR2 is LQKENI. This clonotype was seen at least ten times. As for time point: newly diagnosed GD, antithyroid drugs for less than 3 months. PBMC RNA served as the TCR library source. This same sample was also taken into another study, of T cells in Graves' hyperthyroidism and ophthalmopathy.

Specimen: peripheral blood mononuclear cells (PBMCs), collected at new diagnosis, from a patient treated with antithyroid drugs. This TCR was sampled from a man aged 25-45 years with Graves disease. V and J are TRBV18 and TRBJ1-1; 7 positions agree with TRBD1. The CDR3 loop reads CASSPPGAGGTEAFF. The CDR3 bases are TGTGCCAGCTCACCACCCGGAGCAGGGGGGACTGAAGCTTTCTTT. Supplemented by reference TRBV18 and TRBJ1-1, the full variable domain reads NAGVMQNPRHLVRRRGQEARLRCSPMKGHSHVYWYRQLPEEGLKFMVYLQKENIIDESGMPKERFSAEFPKEGPSILRIQQVVRGDSAAYFCASSPPGAGGTEAFFGQGTRLTVV.